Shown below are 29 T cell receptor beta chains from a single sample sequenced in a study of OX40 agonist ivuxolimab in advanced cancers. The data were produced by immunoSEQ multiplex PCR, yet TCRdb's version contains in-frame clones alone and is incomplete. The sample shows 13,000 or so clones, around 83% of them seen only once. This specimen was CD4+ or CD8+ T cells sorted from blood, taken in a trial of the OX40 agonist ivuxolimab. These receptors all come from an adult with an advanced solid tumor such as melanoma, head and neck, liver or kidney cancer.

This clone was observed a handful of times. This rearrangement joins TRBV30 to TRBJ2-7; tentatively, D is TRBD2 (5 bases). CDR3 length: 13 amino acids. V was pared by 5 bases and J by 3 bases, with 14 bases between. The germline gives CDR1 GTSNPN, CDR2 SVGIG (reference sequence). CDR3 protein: CAWGIQTNYEQYF. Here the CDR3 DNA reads TGTGCCTGGGGGATACAGACTAACTACGAGCAGTACTTC. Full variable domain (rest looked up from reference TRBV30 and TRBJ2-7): SQTIHQWPATLVQPVGSPLSLECTVEGTSNPNLYWYRQAAGRGLQLLFYSVGIGQISSEVPQNLSASRPQDRQFILSSKKLLLSDSGFYLCAWGIQTNYEQYFGPGTRLTVT.

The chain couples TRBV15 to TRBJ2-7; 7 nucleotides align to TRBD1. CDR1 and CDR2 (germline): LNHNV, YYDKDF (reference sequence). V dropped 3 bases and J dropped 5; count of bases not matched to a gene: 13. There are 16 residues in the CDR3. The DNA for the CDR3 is TGTGCCACCAGCAGTACACAGGGGAAGCGCGTCAACGAGCAGTACTTC. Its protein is CATSSTQGKRVNEQYF. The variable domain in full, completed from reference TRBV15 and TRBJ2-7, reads DAMVIQNPRYQVTQFGKPVTLSCSQTLNHNVMYWYQQKSSQAPKLLFHYYDKDFNNEADTPDNFQSRRPNTSFCFLDIRSPGLGDTAMYLCATSSTQGKRVNEQYFGPGTRLTVT.

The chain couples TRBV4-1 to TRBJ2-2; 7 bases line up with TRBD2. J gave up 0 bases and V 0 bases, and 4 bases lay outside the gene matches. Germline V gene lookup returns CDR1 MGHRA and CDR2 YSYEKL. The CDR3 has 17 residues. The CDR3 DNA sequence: TGCGCCAGCAGCCAAGATAGGGGACTAACGAACACCGGGGAGCTGTTTTTT. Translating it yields CASSQDRGLTNTGELFF.

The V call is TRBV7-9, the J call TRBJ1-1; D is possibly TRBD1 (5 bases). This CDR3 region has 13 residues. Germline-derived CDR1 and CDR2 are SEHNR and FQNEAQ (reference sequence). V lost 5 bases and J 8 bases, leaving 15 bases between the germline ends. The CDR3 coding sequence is TGTGCCAGCAGCCGCGGCGGGGGAATAGAAGCTTTCTTT. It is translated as CASSRGGGIEAFF.

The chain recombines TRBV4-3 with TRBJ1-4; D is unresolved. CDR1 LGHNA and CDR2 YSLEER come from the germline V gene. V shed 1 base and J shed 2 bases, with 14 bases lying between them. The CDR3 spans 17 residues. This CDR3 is CASSQVGEGRTNEKLFF. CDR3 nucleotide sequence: TGCGCCAGCAGCCAAGTCGGGGAGGGTCGCACTAATGAAAAACTGTTTTTT.

CDR3 in DNA: TGTGCCAGCAGCTCCACGGGCTACGAGCAGTACTTC. Its translation is CASSSTGYEQYF. The chain recombines TRBV27 with TRBJ2-7; no firm D call. Germline CDR1 MNHEY, CDR2 SMNVEV (reference sequence). The CDR3 extends over 12 amino acids. Trimming left V 6 bases short and J 3 bases short, with 9 bases between.

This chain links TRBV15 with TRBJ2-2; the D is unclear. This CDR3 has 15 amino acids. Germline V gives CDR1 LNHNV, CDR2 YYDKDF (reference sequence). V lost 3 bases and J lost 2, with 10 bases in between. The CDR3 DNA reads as TGTGCCACCAGCAGCTCCAGACAAAACACCGGGGAGCTGTTTTTT. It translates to CATSSSRQNTGELFF.

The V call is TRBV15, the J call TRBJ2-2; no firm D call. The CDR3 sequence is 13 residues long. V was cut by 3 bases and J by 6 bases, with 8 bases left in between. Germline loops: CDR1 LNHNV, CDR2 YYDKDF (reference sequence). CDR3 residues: CATSSQYPGELFF. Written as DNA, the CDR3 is TGTGCCACCAGCAGTCAATACCCCGGGGAGCTGTTTTTT.

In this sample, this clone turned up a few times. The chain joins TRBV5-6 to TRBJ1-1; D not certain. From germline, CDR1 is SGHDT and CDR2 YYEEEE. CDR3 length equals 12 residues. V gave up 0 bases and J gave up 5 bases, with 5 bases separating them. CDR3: CASSLVSTEAFF. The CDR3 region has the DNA TGTGCCAGCAGCTTGGTCAGTACTGAAGCTTTCTTT.

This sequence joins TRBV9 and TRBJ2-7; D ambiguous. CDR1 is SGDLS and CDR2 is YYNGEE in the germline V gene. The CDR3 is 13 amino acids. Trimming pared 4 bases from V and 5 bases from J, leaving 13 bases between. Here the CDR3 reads CASSPPNLDEQYF. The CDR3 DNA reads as TGTGCCAGCAGCCCCCCGAACCTGGACGAGCAGTACTTC.

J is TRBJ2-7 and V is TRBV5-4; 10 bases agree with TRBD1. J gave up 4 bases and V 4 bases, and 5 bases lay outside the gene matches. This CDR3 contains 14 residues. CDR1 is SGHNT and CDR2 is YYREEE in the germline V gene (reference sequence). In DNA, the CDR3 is TGTGCCAGCAGCCCACCGGGACAGGGGTACGAGCAGTACTTC. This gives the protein CASSPPGQGYEQYF. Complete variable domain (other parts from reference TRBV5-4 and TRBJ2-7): ETGVTQSPTHLIKTRGQQVTLRCSSQSGHNTVSWYQQALGQGPQFIFQYYREEENGRGNFPPRFSGLQFPNYSSELNVNALELDDSALYLCASSPPGQGYEQYFGPGTRLTVT.

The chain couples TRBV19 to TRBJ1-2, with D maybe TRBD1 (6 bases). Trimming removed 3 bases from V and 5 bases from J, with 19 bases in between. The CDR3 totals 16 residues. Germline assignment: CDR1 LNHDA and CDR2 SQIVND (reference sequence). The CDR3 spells CASSMAGHGPLYGYTF. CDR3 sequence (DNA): TGTGCCAGTAGTATGGCGGGACACGGTCCGTTGTATGGCTACACCTTC.

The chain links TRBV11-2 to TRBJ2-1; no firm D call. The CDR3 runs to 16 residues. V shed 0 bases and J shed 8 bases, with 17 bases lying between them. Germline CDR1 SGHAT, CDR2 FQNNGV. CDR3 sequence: CASSLELSHSTYEQFF. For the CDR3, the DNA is TGTGCCAGCAGCTTAGAACTTTCCCACAGTACATATGAGCAGTTCTTC.

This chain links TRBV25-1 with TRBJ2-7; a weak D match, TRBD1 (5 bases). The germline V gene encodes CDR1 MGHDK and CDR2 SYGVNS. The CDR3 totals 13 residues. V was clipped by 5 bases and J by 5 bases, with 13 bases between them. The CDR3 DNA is TGTGCCAGCAGTCAAATAGGGGTGGACGAGCAGTACTTC. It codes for CASSQIGVDEQYF.

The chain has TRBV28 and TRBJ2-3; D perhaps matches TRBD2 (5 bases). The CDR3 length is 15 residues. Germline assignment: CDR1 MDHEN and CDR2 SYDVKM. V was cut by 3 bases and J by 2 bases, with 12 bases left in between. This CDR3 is CASSLEAALTDTQYF. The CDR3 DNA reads TGTGCCAGCAGTTTGGAAGCGGCCCTCACAGATACGCAGTATTTT. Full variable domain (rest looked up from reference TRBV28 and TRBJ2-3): DVKVTQSSRYLVKRTGEKVFLECVQDMDHENMFWYRQDPGLGLRLIYFSYDVKMKEKGDIPEGYSVSREKKERFSLILESASTNQTSMYLCASSLEAALTDTQYFGPGTRLTVL.

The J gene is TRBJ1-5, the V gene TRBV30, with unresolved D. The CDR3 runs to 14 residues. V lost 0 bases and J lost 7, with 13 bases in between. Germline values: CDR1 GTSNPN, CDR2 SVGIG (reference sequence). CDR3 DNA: TGTGCCTGGAGTGTAGGACCGGCGAGGCAGCCCCAGCATTTT. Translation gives CAWSVGPARQPQHF.

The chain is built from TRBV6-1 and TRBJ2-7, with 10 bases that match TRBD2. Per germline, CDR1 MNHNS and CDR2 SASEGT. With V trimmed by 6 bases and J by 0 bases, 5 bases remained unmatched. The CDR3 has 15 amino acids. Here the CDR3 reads CASSLTSGASYEQYF. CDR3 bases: TGTGCCAGCAGCTTAACTAGCGGGGCCTCCTACGAGCAGTACTTC.

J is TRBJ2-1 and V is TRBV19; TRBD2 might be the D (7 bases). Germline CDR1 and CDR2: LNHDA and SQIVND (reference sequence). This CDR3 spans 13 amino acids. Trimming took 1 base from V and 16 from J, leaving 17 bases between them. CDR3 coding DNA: TGTGCCAGTAGTATAGTGGGGGGGGCGGTCTTTTTCTTC. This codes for CASSIVGGAVFFF.

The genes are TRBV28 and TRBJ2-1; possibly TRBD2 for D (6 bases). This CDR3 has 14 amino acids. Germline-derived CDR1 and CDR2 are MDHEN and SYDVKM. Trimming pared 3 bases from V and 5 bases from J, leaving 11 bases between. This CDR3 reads CASSFDSGNNEQFF. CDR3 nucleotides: TGTGCCAGCAGTTTTGATAGCGGAAACAATGAGCAGTTCTTC.

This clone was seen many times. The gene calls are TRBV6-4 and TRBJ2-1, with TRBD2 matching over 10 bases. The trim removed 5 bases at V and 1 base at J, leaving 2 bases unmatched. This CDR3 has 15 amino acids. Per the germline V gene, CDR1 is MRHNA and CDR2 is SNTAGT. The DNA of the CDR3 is TGTGCCAGCAGTTCGACTAGCGGGTCCTACAATGAGCAGTTCTTC. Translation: CASSSTSGSYNEQFF.

The CDR3 spells CASRPTGTEQFF. Written as DNA, the CDR3 is TGTGCCAGTAGACCAACTGGAACTGAGCAGTTCTTC. The gene calls are TRBV19 and TRBJ2-1; D is unresolved. The germline V and J ends were trimmed by 6 bases and 9 bases, with 12 bases remaining between them. Germline V CDR1 and CDR2: LNHDA, SQIVND (reference sequence). There are 12 residues in the CDR3.

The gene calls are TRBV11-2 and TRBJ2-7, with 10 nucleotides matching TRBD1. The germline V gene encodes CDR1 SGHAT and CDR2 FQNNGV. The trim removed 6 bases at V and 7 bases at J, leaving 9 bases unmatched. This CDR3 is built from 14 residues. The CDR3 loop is CASRTGTGVQEQYF. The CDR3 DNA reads TGTGCCAGCAGAACCGGGACAGGGGTACAAGAGCAGTACTTC.

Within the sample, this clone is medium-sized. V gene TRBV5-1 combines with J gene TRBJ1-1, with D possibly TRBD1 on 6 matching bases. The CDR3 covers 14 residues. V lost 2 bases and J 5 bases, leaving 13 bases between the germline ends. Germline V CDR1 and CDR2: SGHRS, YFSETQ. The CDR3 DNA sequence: TGCGCCAGCAGCTTTAGGGGGGCGGGGACTGAAGCTTTCTTT. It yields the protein CASSFRGAGTEAFF.

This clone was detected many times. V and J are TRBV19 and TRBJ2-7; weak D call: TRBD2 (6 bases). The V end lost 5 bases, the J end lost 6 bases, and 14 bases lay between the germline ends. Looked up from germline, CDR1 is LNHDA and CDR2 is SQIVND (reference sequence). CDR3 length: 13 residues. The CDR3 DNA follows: TGTGCCAGTAGTGCAGGCGGAGGGTTCGAGCAGTACTTC. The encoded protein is CASSAGGGFEQYF.

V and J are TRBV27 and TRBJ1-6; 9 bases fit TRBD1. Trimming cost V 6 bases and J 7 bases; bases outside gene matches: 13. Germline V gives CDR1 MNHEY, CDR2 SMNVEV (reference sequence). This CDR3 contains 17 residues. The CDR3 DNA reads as TGTGCCAGCAGGGGGACAGGGTTGGTAGGAGACAATTCACCCCTCCACTTT. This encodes CASRGTGLVGDNSPLHF.

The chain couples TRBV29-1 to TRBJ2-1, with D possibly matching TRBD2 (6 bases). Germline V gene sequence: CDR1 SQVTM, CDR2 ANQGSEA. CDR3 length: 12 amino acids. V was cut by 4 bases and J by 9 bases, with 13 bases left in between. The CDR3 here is CSVGTTSPEQFF. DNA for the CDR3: TGCAGCGTTGGGACTACTTCTCCTGAGCAGTTCTTC.

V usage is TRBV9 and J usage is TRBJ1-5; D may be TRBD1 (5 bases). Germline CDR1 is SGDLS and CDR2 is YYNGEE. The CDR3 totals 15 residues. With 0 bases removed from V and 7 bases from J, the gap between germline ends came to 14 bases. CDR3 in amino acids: CASSVGAGGRQPQHF. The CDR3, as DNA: TGTGCCAGCAGCGTAGGGGCGGGGGGTCGGCAGCCCCAGCATTTT.

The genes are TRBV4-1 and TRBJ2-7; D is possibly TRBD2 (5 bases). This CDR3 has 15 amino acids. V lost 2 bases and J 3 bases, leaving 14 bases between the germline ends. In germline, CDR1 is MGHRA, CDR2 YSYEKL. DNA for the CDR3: TGCGCCAGCAGCCAAATTCCAGCGGAGAACTACGAGCAGTACTTC. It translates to CASSQIPAENYEQYF.

The CDR3, as DNA: TGTGCCAGCAGCGCACCACCAGGGGATCATTTGGATGAAAAACTGTTTTTT. Translation: CASSAPPGDHLDEKLFF. J is TRBJ1-4 and V is TRBV9; a weak D match, TRBD1 (6 bases). The germline V and J ends were trimmed by 3 bases and 6 bases, with 21 bases remaining between them. Germline CDR1 is SGDLS and CDR2 is YYNGEE. This CDR3 has 17 residues.